These 24 T cell receptor beta chains share one sample of origin, sequenced in a study of control samples from healthy donors and cancer patients. Sequencing was performed with immunoSEQ multiplex PCR; in TCRdb, only in-frame clones are kept and a portion is missing. Of 130,000 or so clones in the sample, roughly nine tenths were seen once. Sample: PBMCs. Receptor source: a middle-aged man with head and neck cancer.

The rearrangement links TRBV5-6 to TRBJ1-2; no clear D gene. This CDR3 has 14 residues. CDR1 and CDR2 (germline): SGHDT, YYEEEE. The V end lost 0 bases, the J end lost 4 bases, and 10 bases lay between the germline ends. This chain's CDR3 is CASSLGTGIYGYTF. The CDR3 bases are TGTGCCAGCAGCTTGGGAACGGGAATCTATGGCTACACCTTC.

This rearrangement joins TRBV25-1 to TRBJ1-6; no reliable D call. CDR3 length: 13 amino acids. V shed 7 bases and J shed 5 bases, with 9 bases lying between them. Germline CDR1 and CDR2: MGHDK and SYGVNS. CDR3 sequence (DNA): TGTGCCAGCACCCCGAGACATAATTCACCCCTCCACTTT. It specifies CASTPRHNSPLHF.

The chain links TRBV30 to TRBJ2-1; 9 positions agree with TRBD2. After removal of 2 bases from V and 5 bases from J, the junction contained 7 bases not matched to a gene. The CDR3 loop spans 15 amino acids. Germline V gene lookup returns CDR1 GTSNPN and CDR2 SVGIG (reference sequence). The CDR3 loop reads CAWSNKGLANNEQFF. The CDR3, as DNA: TGTGCCTGGAGTAATAAGGGACTAGCAAACAATGAGCAGTTCTTC.

The chain recombines TRBV28 with TRBJ2-1; D may be TRBD1 (7 bases). CDR3 size: 16 residues. Germline CDR1 MDHEN, CDR2 SYDVKM. V was shortened by 1 base and J by 0 bases, with 10 bases between the two germline ends. The CDR3 loop reads CASSLYQGGSYNEQFF. The DNA of the CDR3 is TGTGCCAGCAGTTTATACCAGGGGGGCTCCTACAATGAGCAGTTCTTC.

As for this clone: The CDR3 ends on some other residue instead of the conserved phenylalanine or tryptophan, so this is likely a read error. The DNA is omitted, as the CDR3 cannot be located on it reliably, and the CDR3 follows TCRdb's listing. The gene calls are TRBV13 and TRBJ2-7; whether TRBD2, the table's D call, matches the DNA was not checked. The CDR3 has 15 amino acids, counting both end residues. Per the germline V gene, CDR1 is PRHDT and CDR2 is FYEKMQ (reference sequence). The CDR3 reads CASSLARTRTSGISL.

The J gene is TRBJ1-2, the V gene TRBV3-1 (or the pseudogene TRBV3-2), with TRBD1 matching 7 bases. Unmatched junction bases numbered 7, after V lost 6 bases and J lost 6 bases. Germline V gives CDR1 LGHDT, CDR2 YNNKEL (reference sequence). This CDR3 comprises 13 residues. CDR3 nucleotide sequence: TGTGCCAGCAGACGAGACAGGGAGGATGGCTACACCTTC. Amino acids: CASRRDREDGYTF.

Only one count was recorded for this clone. V gene TRBV27 combines with J gene TRBJ1-2; no clear D gene. V was pared by 2 bases and J by 2 bases, with 9 bases between. The germline CDR1 and CDR2 sequences are MNHEY and SMNVEV (reference sequence). There are 14 residues in the CDR3. As DNA, the CDR3 is TGTGCCAGCAGTTTAGGGCAGACAAACTATGGCTACACCTTC. It codes for CASSLGQTNYGYTF.

The chain has TRBV6-5 and TRBJ2-5; 8 bases are a match to TRBD1. The V and J ends lost 0 bases and 1 base, in that order; junction bases with no gene match: 4. Germline V CDR1 and CDR2: MNHEY, SVGAGI. The CDR3 has 16 amino acids. This CDR3 reads CASSYSGQGTQETQYF. CDR3 in DNA: TGTGCCAGCAGTTACTCAGGACAGGGAACCCAAGAGACCCAGTACTTC.

The chain has TRBV29-1 and TRBJ1-2; D is perhaps TRBD1 (5 bases). There are 12 residues in the CDR3. CDR1 and CDR2 (germline): SQVTM, ANQGSEA. With 4 bases removed from V and 7 bases from J, the gap between germline ends came to 13 bases. Written as DNA, the CDR3 is TGCAGCGTTGGTTCCAGGGTCGGTGGCTACACCTTC. Translating it yields CSVGSRVGGYTF.

V usage is TRBV10-3 and J usage is TRBJ2-3; weak D call: TRBD1 (5 bases). The CDR3 contains 12 residues. V was clipped by 7 bases and J by 6 bases, with 11 bases between them. Germline V gene sequence: CDR1 ENHRY, CDR2 SYGVKD. The CDR3 here is CAIMGQADTQYF. CDR3 bases: TGTGCCATCATGGGGCAGGCCGATACGCAGTATTTT.

The chain joins TRBV30 to TRBJ2-7; possibly TRBD1 for D (6 bases). Trimming took 1 base from V and 1 from J, leaving 8 bases between them. The V gene's germline CDR1 is GTSNPN and CDR2 SVGIG (reference sequence). The CDR3 loop spans 13 amino acids. The CDR3 region is CAWSGTASYEQYF. DNA of the CDR3: TGTGCCTGGAGTGGGACAGCTTCCTACGAGCAGTACTTC. The complete variable domain, with remaining parts taken from reference TRBV30 and TRBJ2-7, reads SQTIHQWPATLVQPVGSPLSLECTVEGTSNPNLYWYRQAAGRGLQLLFYSVGIGQISSEVPQNLSASRPQDRQFILSSKKLLLSDSGFYLCAWSGTASYEQYFGPGTRLTVT.

The rearrangement joins TRBV3-1 (or the pseudogene TRBV3-2) to TRBJ1-6; D uncertain. From germline, CDR1 is LGHDT and CDR2 YNNKEL (reference sequence). V lost 4 bases to trimming and J lost 0 bases, with 13 bases between them. CDR3 length: 17 residues. This CDR3 reads CASSRSPGSSYNSPLHF. The CDR3 coding sequence is TGTGCCAGCAGCCGGTCCCCTGGTAGCTCCTATAATTCACCCCTCCACTTT.

The genes are TRBV19 and TRBJ1-1; weak D call: TRBD1 (5 bases). Germline V lookup: CDR1 LNHDA, CDR2 SQIVND (reference sequence). With 3 bases removed from V and 0 bases from J, the gap between germline ends came to 8 bases. CDR3 size: 14 residues. CDR3 protein: CASSMGRVNTEAFF. The CDR3 DNA reads TGTGCCAGTAGTATGGGCAGGGTGAACACTGAAGCTTTCTTT.

The chain combines TRBV5-1 with TRBJ2-7, with TRBD1 matching over 9 bases. This CDR3 is built from 15 residues. Germline V CDR1 and CDR2: SGHRS, YFSETQ. V lost 5 bases to trimming and J lost 2 bases; unmatched junction nucleotides: 8. This CDR3 is CASSDQGTGPYEQYF. The DNA of the CDR3 is TGCGCCAGCAGTGACCAGGGGACAGGGCCCTACGAGCAGTACTTC.

The chain has TRBV28 and TRBJ2-2, with D possibly matching TRBD1 (5 bases). With 2 bases removed from V and 9 bases from J, the gap between germline ends came to 10 bases. The CDR3 spans 13 residues. Germline CDR1 is MDHEN and CDR2 is SYDVKM. Written as DNA, the CDR3 is TGTGCCAGCAGTTTAAGGGGTTATAGGGAGCTGTTTTTT. Residues: CASSLRGYRELFF.

The chain couples TRBV24-1 to TRBJ1-5; D is unclear. The CDR3 consists of 13 residues. The ends were cut back, 4 bases at V and 10 bases at J, with 13 bases in the middle. Germline CDR1 KGHDR, CDR2 SFDVKD. DNA of the CDR3: TGTGCCACCAGTGACCAATTCCATCCTCCCCAGCATTTT. Its translation is CATSDQFHPPQHF.

The rearrangement joins TRBV7-2 to TRBJ1-3; 8 nucleotides align to TRBD1. Germline values: CDR1 SGHTA, CDR2 FQGNSA. The CDR3 loop spans 13 amino acids. Trimming took 6 bases from V and 7 from J; bases not matched to a gene: 5. CDR3 coding DNA: TGTGCCAGCAGTTTACAGGGGGGCAACACCATATATTTT. Translation: CASSLQGGNTIYF.

This clone has a count of ten or more. This chain connects TRBV9 to TRBJ1-2, with D perhaps TRBD1 (6 bases). The germline CDR1 and CDR2 sequences are SGDLS and YYNGEE. CDR3 length: 14 residues. Trimming took off 6 bases at V and 7 bases at J, with 19 bases between the two ends. CDR3 bases: TGTGCCAGCAAACGGATGGGGGGCTTAAGTGGCTACACCTTC. Protein sequence: CASKRMGGLSGYTF.

The CDR3 is CASSSKGRGSSYEQYF. The CDR3 coding sequence is TGTGCCAGTAGCTCAAAAGGTCGCGGGAGCTCCTACGAGCAGTACTTC. V and J are TRBV19 and TRBJ2-7, with 7 bases fitting TRBD2. Germline CDR1 LNHDA, CDR2 SQIVND (reference sequence). This CDR3 is 16 amino acids long. V lost 6 bases to trimming and J lost 0 bases; unmatched junction nucleotides: 11.

The rearrangement joins TRBV28 to TRBJ1-5; 9 nucleotides match TRBD1. CDR1 and CDR2 (germline): MDHEN, SYDVKM. V was clipped by 6 bases and J by 0 bases; unmatched bases: 15. The CDR3 spans 19 residues. CDR3 nucleotide sequence: TGTGCCAGCAGCCCCAACCCCGGACAGGGGCACTATAGCAATCAGCCCCAGCATTTT. This sequence encodes CASSPNPGQGHYSNQPQHF.

This chain uses TRBV10-3 with TRBJ2-6; TRBD1 agrees at 9 bases. Germline CDR1 is ENHRY and CDR2 is SYGVKD. V gave up 6 bases and J gave up 0 bases; unmatched junction bases: 6. The CDR3 length is 17 residues. The CDR3 protein is CAISKTGGTSGANVLTF. In DNA, the CDR3 is TGTGCCATCAGCAAGACAGGGGGGACCTCTGGGGCCAACGTCCTGACTTTC.

V and J are TRBV18 and TRBJ1-1; 8 bases match TRBD1. Germline lookup yields CDR1 KGHSH and CDR2 LQKENI. With 9 bases clipped from V and 6 bases from J, the junction kept 6 bases outside the gene matches. The CDR3 length is 12 residues. The CDR3 nucleotides read TGTGCCAGTCAAGACAGGGGTGCTGAAGCTTTCTTT. Amino acids: CASQDRGAEAFF.

This chain uses TRBV5-4 with TRBJ2-7; D gene ambiguous. Per germline, CDR1 SGHNT and CDR2 YYREEE (reference sequence). The V and J ends lost 4 bases and 2 bases respectively, with 10 bases between them. There are 13 residues in the CDR3. As DNA, the CDR3 is TGTGCCAGCAGCCCCCCAGCTACCTACGAGCAGTACTTC. Translated: CASSPPATYEQYF.

The chain recombines TRBV30 with TRBJ2-3; D gene ambiguous. Looked up from germline, CDR1 is GTSNPN and CDR2 is SVGIG (reference sequence). Trimming took off 6 bases at V and 0 bases at J, with 7 bases between the two ends. The CDR3 length is 12 residues. CDR3 sequence: CACPGSTDTQYF. CDR3 DNA: TGTGCCTGTCCAGGTAGCACAGATACGCAGTATTTT.